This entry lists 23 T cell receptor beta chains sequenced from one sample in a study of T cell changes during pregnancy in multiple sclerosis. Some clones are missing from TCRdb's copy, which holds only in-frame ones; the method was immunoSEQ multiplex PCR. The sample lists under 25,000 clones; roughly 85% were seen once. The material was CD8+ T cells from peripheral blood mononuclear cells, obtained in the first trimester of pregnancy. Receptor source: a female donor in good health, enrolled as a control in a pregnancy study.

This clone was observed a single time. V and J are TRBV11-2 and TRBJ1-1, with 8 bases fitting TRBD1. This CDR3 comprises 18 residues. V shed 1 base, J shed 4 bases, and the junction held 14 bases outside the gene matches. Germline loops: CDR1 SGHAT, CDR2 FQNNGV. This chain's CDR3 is CASSLVDRGGLRGTEAFF. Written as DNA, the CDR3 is TGTGCCAGCAGCTTAGTCGACAGGGGAGGATTACGAGGCACTGAAGCTTTCTTT. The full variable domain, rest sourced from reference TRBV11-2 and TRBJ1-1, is EAGVAQSPRYKIIEKRQSVAFWCNPISGHATLYWYQQILGQGPKLLIQFQNNGVVDDSQLPKDRFSAERLKGVDSTLKIQPAKLEDSAVYLCASSLVDRGGLRGTEAFFGQGTRLTVV.

This CDR3 reads CASSRGSGYEQYF. In DNA, the CDR3 is TGTGCCAGCAGCCGGGGGTCTGGCTACGAGCAGTACTTC. The J gene is TRBJ2-7, the V gene TRBV7-6, with D possibly TRBD2 on 6 matching bases. CDR1 is SGHVS, CDR2 FNYEAQ, per germline. The length of the CDR3 is 13 residues. V was clipped by 5 bases and J by 3 bases, with 11 bases between them. The full variable domain, with the rest looked up from reference TRBV7-6 and TRBJ2-7, is GAGVSQSPRYKVTKRGQDVALRCDPISGHVSLYWYRQALGQGPEFLTYFNYEAQQDKSGLPNDRFSAERPEGSISTLTIQRTEQRDSAMYRCASSRGSGYEQYFGPGTRLTVT.

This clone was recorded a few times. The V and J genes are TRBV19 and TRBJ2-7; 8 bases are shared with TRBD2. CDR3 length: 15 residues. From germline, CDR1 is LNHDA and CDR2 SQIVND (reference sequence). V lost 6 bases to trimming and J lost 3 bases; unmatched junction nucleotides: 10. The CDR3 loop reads CASRGIVAGFYEQYF. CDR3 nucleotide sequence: TGTGCCAGTAGGGGGATTGTAGCGGGGTTCTACGAGCAGTACTTC.

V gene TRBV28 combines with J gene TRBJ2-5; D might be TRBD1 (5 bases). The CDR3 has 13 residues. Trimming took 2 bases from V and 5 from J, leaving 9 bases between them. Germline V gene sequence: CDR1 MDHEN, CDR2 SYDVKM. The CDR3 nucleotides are TGTGCCAGCAGTTTAGTAAGGGGCGAGACCCAGTACTTC. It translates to CASSLVRGETQYF.

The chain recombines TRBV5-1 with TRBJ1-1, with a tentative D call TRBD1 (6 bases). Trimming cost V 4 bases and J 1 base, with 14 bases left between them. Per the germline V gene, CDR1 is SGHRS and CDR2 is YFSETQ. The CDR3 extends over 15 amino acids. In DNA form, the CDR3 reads TGCGCCAGCAGCCCTACGGACAGTCAGAACACTGAAGCTTTCTTT. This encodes CASSPTDSQNTEAFF.

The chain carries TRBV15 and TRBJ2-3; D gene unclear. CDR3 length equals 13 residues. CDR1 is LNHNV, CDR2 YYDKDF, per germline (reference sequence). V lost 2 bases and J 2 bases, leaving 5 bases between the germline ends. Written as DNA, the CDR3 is TGTGCCACCAGCAGAAAACTCACAGATACGCAGTATTTT. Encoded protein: CATSRKLTDTQYF.

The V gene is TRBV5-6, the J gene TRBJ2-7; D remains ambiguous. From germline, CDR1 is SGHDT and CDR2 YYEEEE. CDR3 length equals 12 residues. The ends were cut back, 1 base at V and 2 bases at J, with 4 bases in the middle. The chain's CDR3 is CASSLSAYEQYF. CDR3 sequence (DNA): TGTGCCAGCAGCTTGTCGGCCTACGAGCAGTACTTC.

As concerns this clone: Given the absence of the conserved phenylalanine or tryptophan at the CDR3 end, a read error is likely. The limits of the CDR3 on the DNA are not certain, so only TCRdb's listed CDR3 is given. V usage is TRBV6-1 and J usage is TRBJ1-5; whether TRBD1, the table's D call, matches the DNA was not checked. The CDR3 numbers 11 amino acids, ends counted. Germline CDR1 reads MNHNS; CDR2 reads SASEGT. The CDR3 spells CASSDFGRGTL.

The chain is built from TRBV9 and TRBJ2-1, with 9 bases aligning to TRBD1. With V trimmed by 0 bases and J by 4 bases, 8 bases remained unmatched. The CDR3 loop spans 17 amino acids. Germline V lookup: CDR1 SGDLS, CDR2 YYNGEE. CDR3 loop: CASSVARDREPYNEQFF. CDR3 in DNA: TGTGCCAGCAGCGTAGCTCGGGACAGGGAGCCTTACAATGAGCAGTTCTTC. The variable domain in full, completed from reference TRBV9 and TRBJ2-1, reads DSGVTQTPKHLITATGQRVTLRCSPRSGDLSVYWYQQSLDQGLQFLIQYYNGEERAKGNILERFSAQQFPDLHSELNLSSLELGDSALYFCASSVARDREPYNEQFFGPGTRLTVL.

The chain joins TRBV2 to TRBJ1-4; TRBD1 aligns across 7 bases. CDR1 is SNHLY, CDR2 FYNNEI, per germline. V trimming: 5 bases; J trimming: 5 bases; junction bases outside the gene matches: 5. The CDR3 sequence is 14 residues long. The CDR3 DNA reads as TGTGCCAGCAGTTTTGGACAGGACAATGAAAAACTGTTTTTT. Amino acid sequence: CASSFGQDNEKLFF.

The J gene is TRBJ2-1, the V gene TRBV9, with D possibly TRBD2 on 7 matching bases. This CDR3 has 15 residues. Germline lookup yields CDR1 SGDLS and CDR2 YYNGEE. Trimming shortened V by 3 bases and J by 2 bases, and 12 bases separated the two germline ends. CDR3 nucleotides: TGTGCCAGCAGCGAGGGGGGGGCGGCCTACAATGAGCAGTTCTTC. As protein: CASSEGGAAYNEQFF.

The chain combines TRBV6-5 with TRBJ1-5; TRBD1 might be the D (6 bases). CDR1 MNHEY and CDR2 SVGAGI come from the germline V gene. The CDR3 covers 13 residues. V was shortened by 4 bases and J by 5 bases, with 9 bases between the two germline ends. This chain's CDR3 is CASSSDSYQPQHF. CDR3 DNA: TGTGCCAGCAGTTCGGACAGCTATCAGCCCCAGCATTTT.

The CDR3 sequence is CASSSGHDYNEQFF. The CDR3 nucleotides are TGCGCCAGCAGTTCAGGGCACGACTACAATGAGCAGTTCTTC. The J gene is TRBJ2-1, the V gene TRBV5-1; possibly TRBD1 for D (5 bases). CDR3 length equals 14 residues. Trimming cost V 5 bases and J 3 bases, with 12 bases left between them. Germline values: CDR1 SGHRS, CDR2 YFSETQ.

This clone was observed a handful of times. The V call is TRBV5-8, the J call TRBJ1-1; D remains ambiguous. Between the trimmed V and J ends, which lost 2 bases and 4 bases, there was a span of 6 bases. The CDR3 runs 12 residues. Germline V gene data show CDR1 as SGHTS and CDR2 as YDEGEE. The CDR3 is CASSFWATEAFF. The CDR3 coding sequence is TGTGCCAGCAGCTTCTGGGCCACTGAAGCTTTCTTT.

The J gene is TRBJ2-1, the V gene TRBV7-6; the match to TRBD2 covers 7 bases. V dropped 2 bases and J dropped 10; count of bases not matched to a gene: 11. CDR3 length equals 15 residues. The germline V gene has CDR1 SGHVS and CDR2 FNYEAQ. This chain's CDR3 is CASSLLGTNHAEQFF. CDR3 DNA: TGTGCCAGCAGCTTATTGGGGACTAATCATGCGGAGCAGTTCTTC.

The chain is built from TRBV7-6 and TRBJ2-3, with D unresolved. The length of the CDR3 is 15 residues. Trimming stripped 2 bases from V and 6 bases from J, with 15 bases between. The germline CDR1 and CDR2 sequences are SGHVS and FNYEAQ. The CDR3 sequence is CASSLIAAMWDTQYF. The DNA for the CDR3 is TGTGCCAGCAGCTTAATCGCGGCAATGTGGGATACGCAGTATTTT.

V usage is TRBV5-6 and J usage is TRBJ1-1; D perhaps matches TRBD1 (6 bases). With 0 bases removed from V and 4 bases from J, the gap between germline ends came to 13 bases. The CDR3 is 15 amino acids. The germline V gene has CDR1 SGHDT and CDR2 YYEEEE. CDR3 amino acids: CASSLGGGAGTEAFF. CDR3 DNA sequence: TGTGCCAGCAGCTTGGGGGGGGGCGCTGGCACTGAAGCTTTCTTT.

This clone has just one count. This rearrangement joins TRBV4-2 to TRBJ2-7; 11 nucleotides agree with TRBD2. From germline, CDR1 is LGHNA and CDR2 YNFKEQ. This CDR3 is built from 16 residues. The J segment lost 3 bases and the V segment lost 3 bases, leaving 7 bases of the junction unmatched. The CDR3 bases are TGTGCCAGCAGCCATGACTCCGGGACTAGCGGCTACGAGCAGTACTTC. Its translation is CASSHDSGTSGYEQYF.

The CDR3 region has the DNA TGTGCCAGCAGCCAAGGCCTAAGGGGGAGGCCCCAGCATTTT. Its translation is CASSQGLRGRPQHF. The genes are TRBV4-2 and TRBJ1-5, with D perhaps matching TRBD1 (6 bases). The CDR3 runs to 14 residues. Germline V CDR1 and CDR2: LGHNA, YNFKEQ. The V end was cut by 1 base, the J end by 9 bases, with 13 bases between.

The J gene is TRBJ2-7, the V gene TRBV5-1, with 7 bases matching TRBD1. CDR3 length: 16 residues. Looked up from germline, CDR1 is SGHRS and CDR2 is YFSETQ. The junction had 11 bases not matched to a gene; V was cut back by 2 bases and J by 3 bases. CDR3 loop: CASSFRWGQIIYEQYF. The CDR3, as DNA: TGCGCCAGCAGCTTTAGATGGGGACAGATCATCTACGAGCAGTACTTC.

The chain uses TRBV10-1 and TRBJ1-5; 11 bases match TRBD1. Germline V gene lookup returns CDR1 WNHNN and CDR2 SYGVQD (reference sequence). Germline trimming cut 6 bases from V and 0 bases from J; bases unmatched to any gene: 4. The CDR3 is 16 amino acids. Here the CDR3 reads CASRGQGDYSNQPQHF. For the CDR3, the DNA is TGCGCCAGCAGGGGACAGGGGGATTATAGCAATCAGCCCCAGCATTTT.

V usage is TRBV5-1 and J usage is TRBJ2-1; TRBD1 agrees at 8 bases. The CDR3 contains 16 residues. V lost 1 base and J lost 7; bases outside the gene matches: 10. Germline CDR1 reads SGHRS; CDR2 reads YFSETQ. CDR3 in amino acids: CASSLSGTGYGNEQFF. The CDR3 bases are TGCGCCAGCAGCTTGTCCGGGACAGGCTATGGGAATGAGCAGTTCTTC.

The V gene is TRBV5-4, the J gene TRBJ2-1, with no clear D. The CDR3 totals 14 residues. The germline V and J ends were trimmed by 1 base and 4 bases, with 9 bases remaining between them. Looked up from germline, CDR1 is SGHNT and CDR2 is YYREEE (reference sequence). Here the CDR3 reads CASSLTVRYNEQFF. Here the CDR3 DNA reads TGTGCCAGCAGCTTGACTGTACGGTACAATGAGCAGTTCTTC.